This is a list of T cell receptor beta chains from one sample in a study of blood T cell repertoires in COVID-19. Libraries were prepared by immunoSEQ multiplex PCR; TCRdb keeps only in-frame clonotypes and omits some of them. The sample lists approximately 390,000 clones, about 87% occurring once. Sequencing input: PBMCs or T cells enriched from blood (not recorded which). These receptors were collected from a woman between 45 and 65 years old who had recovered from COVID-19. Each CDR3 is given with its conserved first and last residue. D genes are given only for firm matches. Where a row states a size, it is once, few, many or the class of an expanded clone; other rows omit it.

j_gene	abundance	v_gene	d_gene	CDR3aa	CDR3nt
TRBJ2-2	.	TRBV9	.	CASSVDRTGTGELFF	TGTGCCAGCAGCGTAGACAGGACGGGCACCGGGGAGCTGTTTTTT
TRBJ1-5	.	TRBV19	TRBD1	CASSILGDRDHQPQHF	TGTGCCAGTAGTATTCTAGGAGACAGGGACCATCAGCCCCAGCATTTT
TRBJ1-2	.	TRBV6-2/TRBV6-3	.	CASSYSLGLNGYTF	TGTGCCAGCAGTTACTCGCTGGGGCTGAATGGCTACACCTTC
TRBJ1-1	.	TRBV25-1	.	CASRETGHSTEAFF	TGTGCCAGCAGAGAAACGGGACATAGCACTGAAGCTTTCTTT
TRBJ1-4	.	TRBV5-6	.	CASSSSAQYNEKLFF	TGTGCCAGCAGCTCGTCTGCACAGTATAATGAAAAACTGTTTTTT
TRBJ1-4	once	TRBV3-1/TRBV3-2	TRBD1	CASSQEGTGVTEKLFF	TGTGCCAGCAGCCAAGAAGGGACAGGAGTAACAGAAAAACTGTTTTTT
TRBJ1-3	few	TRBV6-5	.	CASMKAASNTIYF	TGTGCCAGCATGAAAGCCGCCTCGAACACCATATATTTT
TRBJ2-1	once	TRBV28	TRBD2	CASRVGGSGGSSYNEQFF	TGTGCCAGCAGGGTCGGGGGTAGCGGGGGGAGCTCCTACAATGAGCAGTTCTTC
TRBJ1-5	.	TRBV27	.	CASSLRQPQHF	TGTGCCAGCAGTTTGAGGCAGCCCCAGCATTTT
TRBJ1-2	.	TRBV7-3	TRBD1	CASSSHAMDPPNRGNENGYTF	TGTGCCAGCAGCTCCCACGCAATGGACCCTCCGAACAGGGGGAATGAGAATGGCTACACCTTC
TRBJ1-6	.	TRBV10-3	.	CAISEYAYGEDSPLHF	TGTGCCATCAGTGAGTATGCCTATGGGGAGGATTCACCCCTCCACTTT
TRBJ1-5	once	TRBV28	.	CATSVGGGADQPQHF	TGTGCCACATCGGTGGGAGGGGGGGCCGATCAGCCCCAGCATTTT
TRBJ2-3	.	TRBV6-5	TRBD2	CASRGGPSTDTQYF	TGTGCCAGCCGCGGGGGGCCAAGCACAGATACGCAGTATTTT
TRBJ1-4	.	TRBV6-4	.	CASRENPTGEKLFF	TGTGCCAGCAGGGAAAACCCAACCGGGGAAAAACTGTTTTTT
TRBJ2-7	.	TRBV7-9	.	CASSPGDRGEQYF	TGTGCCAGCAGCCCCGGAGATCGAGGCGAGCAGTACTTC
TRBJ2-3	.	TRBV7-9	TRBD1	CASSPGQGRGTDTQYF	TGTGCCAGCAGCCCAGGACAGGGCAGAGGCACAGATACGCAGTATTTT
TRBJ2-3	.	TRBV7-9	.	CASSSPGGLRAQYF	TGTGCCAGCAGCTCTCCCGGGGGGCTACGGGCGCAGTATTTT
TRBJ1-2	.	TRBV29-1	TRBD1	CSVRTGFYFYGYTF	TGCAGCGTCCGGACAGGCTTTTACTTCTATGGCTACACCTTC
TRBJ1-1	.	TRBV5-1	TRBD1	CASSGGTGVNTEAFF	TGCGCCAGCAGCGGGGGGACAGGGGTCAACACTGAAGCTTTCTTT
TRBJ1-1	once	TRBV18	TRBD1	CASSPRDRVSTEAFF	TGTGCCAGCTCACCCCGGGACAGGGTGAGCACTGAAGCTTTCTTT
TRBJ2-3	.	TRBV7-2	.	CASSSAIILPDTQYF	TGTGCCAGCAGCTCAGCGATAATACTCCCAGATACGCAGTATTTT
TRBJ1-6	once	TRBV27	TRBD1	CASSFLGTASSYNSPLHF	TGTGCCAGCAGTTTTTTGGGGACAGCGAGCTCCTATAATTCACCCCTCCACTTT
TRBJ1-2	few	TRBV18	.	CASSPAPQRITTNYGYTF	TGTGCCAGCTCACCGGCTCCCCAGCGCATAACTACTAACTATGGCTACACCTTC
TRBJ1-2	.	TRBV5-3	.	CARSHISSTPRGGYTF	TGTGCCAGAAGCCATATCTCCAGTACCCCACGAGGCGGCTACACCTTC
TRBJ1-2	.	TRBV6-5	TRBD1	CASSFSGGGYTF	TGTGCCAGCAGTTTCTCAGGGGGTGGCTACACCTTC
TRBJ1-1	.	TRBV7-2	.	CASSLRVLNTEAFF	TGTGCCAGCAGCTTACGCGTACTGAACACTGAAGCTTTCTTT
TRBJ2-7	.	TRBV21-1	.	CASSKEAGVTGEQYF	TGTGCCAGCAGCAAAGAAGCAGGGGTGACGGGGGAGCAGTACTTC
TRBJ2-5	.	TRBV4-3	TRBD2	CASSQDYRGGSKEETQYF	TGCGCCAGCAGCCAAGATTACCGGGGGGGCTCAAAGGAGGAGACCCAGTACTTC
TRBJ1-6	.	TRBV5-1	.	CASSLAGSSSPLHF	TGCGCCAGCAGCTTGGCGGGGAGTAGTTCACCCCTCCACTTT
TRBJ2-1	.	TRBV7-2	TRBD2	CASMPGLDNEQFF	TGTGCCAGCATGCCGGGACTAGACAATGAGCAGTTCTTC
TRBJ1-2	once	TRBV5-5	.	CASSDRGGKANYGYTF	TGTGCCAGCAGCGACCGGGGGGGCAAAGCTAACTATGGCTACACCTTC
TRBJ2-2	.	TRBV19	.	CASNPGHSNTGELFF	TGTGCCAGCAATCCGGGACACTCGAACACCGGGGAGCTGTTTTTT
TRBJ1-2	.	TRBV6-5	.	CASIMKGGTYGYTF	TGTGCCAGCATAATGAAGGGAGGAACCTATGGCTACACCTTC
TRBJ1-2	.	TRBV19	TRBD1	CASSKQGASYGYTF	TGTGCCAGTAGTAAACAGGGGGCCTCCTATGGCTACACCTTC
TRBJ1-1	.	TRBV7-9	.	CASSPAWRVNTEAFF	TGTGCCAGCAGCCCAGCGTGGAGAGTAAACACTGAAGCTTTCTTT
TRBJ2-3	.	TRBV27	.	CASAVRDPDTQYF	TGTGCCAGCGCTGTTCGGGATCCAGATACGCAGTATTTT